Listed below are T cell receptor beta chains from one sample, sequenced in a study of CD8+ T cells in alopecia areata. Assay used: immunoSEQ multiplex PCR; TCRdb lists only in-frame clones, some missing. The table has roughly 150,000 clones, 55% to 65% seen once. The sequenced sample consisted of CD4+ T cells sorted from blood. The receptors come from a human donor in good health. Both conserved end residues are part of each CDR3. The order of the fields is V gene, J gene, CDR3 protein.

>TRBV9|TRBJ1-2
CASGMRDGYTF
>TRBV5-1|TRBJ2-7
CASSLDRTVAYEQYF
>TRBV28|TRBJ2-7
CASSLGGSGRSEQYF
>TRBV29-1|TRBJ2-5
CSVAGQGIKETQYF
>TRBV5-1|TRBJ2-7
CASSLSQAYEQYF
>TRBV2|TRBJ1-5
CASRKAGTNNQPQHF
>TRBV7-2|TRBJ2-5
CASSLAGQGTAETQYF
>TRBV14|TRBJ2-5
CASSLGMQTQYF
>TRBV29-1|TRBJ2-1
CSACVGLADNEQFF
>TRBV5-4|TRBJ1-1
CASSRGRSLEAFF
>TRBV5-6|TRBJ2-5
CASSFGTGVGETQYF
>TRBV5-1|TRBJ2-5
CASSFGGSTETQYF
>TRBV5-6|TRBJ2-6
CASSFPDLFGSGANVLTF
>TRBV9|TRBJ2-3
CASSFGTGLADTQYF
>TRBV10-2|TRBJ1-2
CATSGAVGEGYTF
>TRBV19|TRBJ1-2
CAPIGYGYTF
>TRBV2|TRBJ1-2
CASSEGQGLTYGYTF